Shown below are 25 T cell receptor beta chains from a single sample sequenced in a study of PD-1 blockade in classical Hodgkin lymphoma. Clones were sequenced by immunoSEQ multiplex PCR, and TCRdb holds only the in-frame ones, with some missing. Of about 7,600 clones listed, 75% to 85% were seen once; the top ten hold about 45%. Time point specified: cycle 4 day 1 (C4D1), after 6 weeks of nivolumab. Each and every patient relapsed after autologous stem cell transplantation, and patients got differing brentuximab vedotin exposure. The sample was peripheral blood mononuclear cells (PBMCs), taken before the fourth cycle of nivolumab. These receptors were obtained from a human donor with classical Hodgkin lymphoma.

The chain links TRBV28 to TRBJ1-2; TRBD1 matches at 12 bases. This CDR3 comprises 15 residues. V was pared by 7 bases and J by 8 bases, with 11 bases of the junction left unmatched. Germline loops: CDR1 MDHEN, CDR2 SYDVKM. The chain's CDR3 is CASTTGTGGLRGYTF. Here the CDR3 DNA reads TGTGCCAGCACCACCGGGACAGGGGGCTTGCGAGGCTACACCTTC.

DNA for the CDR3: TGTGCCAGCAGTCCCCTGGGACAGAAGAGCTCCTACGAGCAGTACTTC. Encoded protein: CASSPLGQKSSYEQYF. The chain links TRBV28 to TRBJ2-7; TRBD1 matches at 7 bases. The J segment lost 0 bases and the V segment lost 5 bases, leaving 10 bases of the junction unmatched. This CDR3 contains 16 residues. Germline CDR1 and CDR2: MDHEN and SYDVKM.

This clone was picked up a small number of times. The genes are TRBV6-5 and TRBJ1-2; 9 positions agree with TRBD1. Germline assignment: CDR1 MNHEY and CDR2 SVGAGI. J lost 8 bases, V lost 6 bases, and 4 bases had no gene match. This CDR3 comprises 12 residues. The CDR3 DNA is TGTGCCAGCAGCCCCGGGACAGGGGGCTACACCTTC. It codes for CASSPGTGGYTF.

The chain joins TRBV27 to TRBJ1-1; 7 nucleotides match TRBD1. Unmatched junction bases numbered 3, after V lost 2 bases and J lost 0 bases. The CDR3 loop spans 15 amino acids. Germline V gene lookup returns CDR1 MNHEY and CDR2 SMNVEV (reference sequence). CDR3 bases: TGTGCCAGCAGTTTAGAGGGGACAGTGAACACTGAAGCTTTCTTT. The encoded protein is CASSLEGTVNTEAFF.

The chain has TRBV21-1 and TRBJ1-6. TRBV21-1 is a pseudogene locus. The CDR3 loop spans 14 amino acids. The CDR3: CASPTDHYNSPLHF. CDR3 DNA: TGTGCCAGCCCGACTGACCATTATAATTCACCCCTCCACTTT.

This rearrangement joins TRBV30 to TRBJ2-1, with 8 nucleotides matching TRBD2. CDR1 is GTSNPN and CDR2 is SVGIG in the germline V gene (reference sequence). Trimming removed 4 bases from V and 2 bases from J; junction bases left unmatched: 4. CDR3 size: 14 residues. CDR3 loop: CAWTPLAAYNEQFF. CDR3 sequence (DNA): TGTGCCTGGACCCCACTAGCGGCCTACAATGAGCAGTTCTTC.

The chain combines TRBV9 with TRBJ1-2, with 8 bases aligning to TRBD1. Germline CDR1 and CDR2: SGDLS and YYNGEE. The CDR3 contains 14 residues. V lost 4 bases to trimming and J lost 4 bases; unmatched junction nucleotides: 6. CDR3 sequence reads: CASSQGQEGYGYTF. The CDR3 DNA follows: TGTGCCAGCAGCCAGGGACAGGAAGGCTATGGCTACACCTTC.

The chain recombines TRBV7-9 with TRBJ2-3; weak D call: TRBD2 (5 bases). The CDR3 consists of 13 residues. Germline CDR1 is SEHNR and CDR2 is FQNEAQ (reference sequence). The V end was cut by 3 bases, the J end by 2 bases, with 6 bases between. This CDR3 is CASSLDSTDTQYF. The CDR3 bases are TGTGCCAGCAGCTTGGACTCCACAGATACGCAGTATTTT.

The chain links TRBV5-6 to TRBJ2-7, with 7 bases matching TRBD1. With V trimmed by 0 bases and J by 2 bases, 5 bases remained unmatched. Germline CDR1 SGHDT, CDR2 YYEEEE. The CDR3 is 15 residues long. CDR3 loop: CASSLAGTATYEQYF. CDR3 nucleotides: TGTGCCAGCAGCTTGGCCGGGACAGCCACCTACGAGCAGTACTTC. The whole variable domain, remainder taken from reference TRBV5-6 and TRBJ2-7, is DAGVTQSPTHLIKTRGQQVTLRCSPKSGHDTVSWYQQALGQGPQFIFQYYEEEERQRGNFPDRFSGHQFPNYSSELNVNALLLGDSALYLCASSLAGTATYEQYFGPGTRLTVT.

The genes are TRBV15 and TRBJ1-1; unclear D gene. The CDR3 loop spans 14 amino acids. Germline CDR1 is LNHNV and CDR2 is YYDKDF (reference sequence). Trimming left V 5 bases short and J 1 base short, with 11 bases between. CDR3 bases: TGTGCCACCAGCTACCGGATGGGGAACACTGAAGCTTTCTTT. Translation: CATSYRMGNTEAFF.

J is TRBJ2-1 and V is TRBV2; 8 bases fit TRBD1. Germline CDR1 and CDR2: SNHLY and FYNNEI. The CDR3 sequence is 15 residues long. Trimming removed 1 base from V and 9 bases from J; junction bases left unmatched: 8. CDR3 loop: CASSEVQGAHSEQFF. CDR3 bases: TGTGCCAGCAGTGAAGTGCAGGGGGCGCATAGTGAGCAGTTCTTC. Drawing the rest from reference TRBV2 and TRBJ2-1, the complete variable domain is EPEVTQTPSHQVTQMGQEVILRCVPISNHLYFYWYRQILGQKVEFLVSFYNNEISEKSEIFDDQFSVERPDGSNFTLKIRSTKLEDSAMYFCASSEVQGAHSEQFFGPGTRLTVL.

The chain joins TRBV4-3 to TRBJ2-2; D not resolved. Trimming removed 1 base from V and 8 bases from J, with 8 bases in between. Germline loops: CDR1 LGHNA, CDR2 YSLEER. CDR3 length equals 13 residues. This CDR3 is CASSQVKGGELFF. The CDR3, as DNA: TGCGCCAGCAGCCAAGTCAAGGGAGGGGAGCTGTTTTTT.

The rearrangement uses TRBV29-1 and TRBJ2-2, with 7 nucleotides matching TRBD1. The CDR3 has 13 residues. Germline lookup yields CDR1 SQVTM and CDR2 ANQGSEA. Trimming removed 6 bases from V and 2 bases from J; junction bases left unmatched: 3. The CDR3: CSVKGGNTGELFF. In nucleotides, the CDR3 is TGCAGCGTAAAAGGGGGCAACACCGGGGAGCTGTTTTTT.

This clone has just a few counts. The chain employs TRBV7-8 and TRBJ2-1; 9 bases fit TRBD1. Germline loops: CDR1 SGHVS, CDR2 FQNEAQ. This CDR3 has 14 amino acids. V was clipped by 5 bases and J by 8 bases; unmatched bases: 7. Written as DNA, the CDR3 is TGTGCCAGCAGCCAGCTCGGGACAGGGCATGAGCAGTTCTTC. Its translation: CASSQLGTGHEQFF.

The chain has TRBV27 and TRBJ2-5; maybe TRBD2 (5 bases). The J call may be incorrect, as the DNA end agrees better with TRBJ2-7. The CDR3 is made up of 12 amino acids. Per germline, CDR1 MNHEY and CDR2 SMNVEV (reference sequence). CDR3 in DNA: TGTGCCAGCAGTTCGGACTTCTACGAGCAGTACTTC. It codes for CASSSDFYEQYF.

This chain connects TRBV29-1 to TRBJ2-1; D unclear. Germline V gene sequence: CDR1 SQVTM, CDR2 ANQGSEA. Trimming cost V 7 bases and J 3 bases, with 16 bases left between them. The CDR3 is 14 amino acids. Written as DNA, the CDR3 is TGCAGCGGTGTGGGCAGGAAGTTCTACAATGAGCAGTTCTTC. Translating it yields CSGVGRKFYNEQFF.

The chain has TRBV5-5 and TRBJ2-3; D is unresolved. Trimming removed 5 bases at V and 0 bases at J, with 13 bases between. Germline-derived CDR1 and CDR2 are SGHKS and YYEKEE (reference sequence). The CDR3 is 15 amino acids. The CDR3 coding sequence is TGTGCCAGCAGTCCGGAGATTTTTAGCACAGATACGCAGTATTTT. Protein sequence: CASSPEIFSTDTQYF. Full variable domain (missing parts from reference TRBV5-5 and TRBJ2-3): DAGVTQSPTHLIKTRGQQVTLRCSPISGHKSVSWYQQVLGQGPQFIFQYYEKEERGRGNFPDRFSARQFPNYSSELNVNALLLGDSALYLCASSPEIFSTDTQYFGPGTRLTVL.

This chain uses TRBV5-4 with TRBJ2-2; D ambiguous. CDR3 length equals 15 residues. Per the germline V gene, CDR1 is SGHNT and CDR2 is YYREEE (reference sequence). V was shortened by 4 bases and J by 4 bases, with 14 bases between the two germline ends. Here the CDR3 reads CASSLENIGTGELFF. The CDR3, as DNA: TGTGCCAGCAGCCTGGAAAATATTGGCACCGGGGAGCTGTTTTTT.

V usage is TRBV9 and J usage is TRBJ2-3, with a possible D match to TRBD2 (6 bases). This CDR3 is 15 amino acids long. The germline V gene encodes CDR1 SGDLS and CDR2 YYNGEE. With 3 bases removed from V and 2 bases from J, the gap between germline ends came to 13 bases. DNA of the CDR3: TGTGCCAGCAGCGCCGCTAGCGCCTTCACAGATACGCAGTATTTT. Translation gives CASSAASAFTDTQYF.

The rearrangement uses TRBV28 and TRBJ2-7; possibly TRBD2 for D (6 bases). The germline V gene has CDR1 MDHEN and CDR2 SYDVKM. V lost 3 bases and J lost 0, with 6 bases in between. The CDR3 has 13 residues. CDR3 sequence: CASSFGSSYEQYF. The CDR3 DNA reads TGTGCCAGCAGTTTCGGGAGCTCCTACGAGCAGTACTTC.

The rearrangement joins TRBV6-4 to TRBJ2-7, with 11 bases fitting TRBD2. Germline-derived CDR1 and CDR2 are MRHNA and SNTAGT. V trimming: 3 bases; J trimming: 6 bases; junction bases outside the gene matches: 7. The CDR3 spans 15 residues. The CDR3 DNA sequence: TGTGCCAGCAGTGATCGTGGTAGCGGGAGGGCCGAGCAGTACTTC. This gives the protein CASSDRGSGRAEQYF.

The chain uses TRBV4-1 and TRBJ2-5, with D possibly being TRBD1 or TRBD2 (5 bases each). V was clipped by 3 bases and J by 5 bases, with 19 bases between them. The CDR3 is made up of 16 amino acids. Germline V gene sequence: CDR1 MGHRA, CDR2 YSYEKL. The CDR3 DNA follows: TGCGCCAGCAGCCACCGCCGGGGCGTACGCGGGGAGACCCAGTACTTC. It codes for CASSHRRGVRGETQYF.

The rearrangement links TRBV5-1 to TRBJ1-1, with D perhaps TRBD1 (5 bases). Germline V gives CDR1 SGHRS, CDR2 YFSETQ. Trimming left V 4 bases short and J 3 bases short, with 13 bases between. The CDR3 runs to 14 residues. The CDR3 coding sequence is TGCGCCAGCAGCCTTAGACGGGGGGACACTGAAGCTTTCTTT. Translated: CASSLRRGDTEAFF.

The chain uses TRBV2 and TRBJ2-7, with 12 bases lining up with TRBD2. Germline lookup yields CDR1 SNHLY and CDR2 FYNNEI. This CDR3 has 16 amino acids. After removal of 3 bases from V and 6 bases from J, the junction contained 9 bases not matched to a gene. CDR3 loop: CASSESLAGGPFEQYF. The CDR3 DNA is TGTGCCAGCAGTGAGTCCCTAGCGGGAGGGCCGTTCGAGCAGTACTTC.

The rearrangement joins TRBV25-1 to TRBJ1-3; D is ambiguous. V dropped 5 bases and J dropped 0 bases, with 8 bases sitting between them. The CDR3 length is 14 residues. The germline V gene has CDR1 MGHDK and CDR2 SYGVNS. CDR3 sequence (DNA): TGTGCCAGCAGTTTTAGTTCCTCTGGAAACACCATATATTTT. Encoded protein: CASSFSSSGNTIYF.